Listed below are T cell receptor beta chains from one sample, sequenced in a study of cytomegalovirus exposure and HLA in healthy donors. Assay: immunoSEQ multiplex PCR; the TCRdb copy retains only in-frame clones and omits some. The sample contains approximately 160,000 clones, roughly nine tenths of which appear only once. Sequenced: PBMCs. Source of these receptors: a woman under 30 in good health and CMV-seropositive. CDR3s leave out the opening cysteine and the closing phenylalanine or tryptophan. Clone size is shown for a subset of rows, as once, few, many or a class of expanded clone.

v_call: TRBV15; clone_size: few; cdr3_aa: ATSSSSEATDTQY
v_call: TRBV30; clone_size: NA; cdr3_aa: AWSWGEETQY
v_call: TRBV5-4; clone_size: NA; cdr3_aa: ASSQGQGATDTQY
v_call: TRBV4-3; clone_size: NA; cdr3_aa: ASSQAHPIKGGTDTQY
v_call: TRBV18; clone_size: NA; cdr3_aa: ASSPEDRVWGQPQH
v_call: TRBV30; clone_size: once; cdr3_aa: AWSFGSTDTQY
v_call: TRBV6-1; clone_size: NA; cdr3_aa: ASSEVGGVNSEAF
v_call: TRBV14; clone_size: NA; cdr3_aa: ASSQTPTGYTGELF
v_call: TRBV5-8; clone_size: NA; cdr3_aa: ASSSGTAHTDTQY
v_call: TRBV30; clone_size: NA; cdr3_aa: AYVLAESTDTQY
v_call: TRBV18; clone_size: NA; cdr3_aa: ASSLDRVVETQY
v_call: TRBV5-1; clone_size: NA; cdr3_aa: ASSLGDSYTEAF
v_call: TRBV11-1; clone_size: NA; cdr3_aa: ASSFDRGSVAF
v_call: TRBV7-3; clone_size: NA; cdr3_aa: ASSPITSGGNEQF
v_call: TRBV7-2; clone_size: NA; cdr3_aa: ASSLNGGAGYT
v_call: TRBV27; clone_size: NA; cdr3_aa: ASSPVGGLQPQH
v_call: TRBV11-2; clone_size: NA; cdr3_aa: ASSLLAGFSNEQF
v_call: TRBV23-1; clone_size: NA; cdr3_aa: ASSQSRRSHEQY
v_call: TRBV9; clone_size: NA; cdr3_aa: ASSATHTDTQY
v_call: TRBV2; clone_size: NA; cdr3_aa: AITRWGGTGRDTQY
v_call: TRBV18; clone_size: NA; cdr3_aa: ASSMDRVRHEQY
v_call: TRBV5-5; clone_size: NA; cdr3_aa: ASSYRGQGLGGTEAF
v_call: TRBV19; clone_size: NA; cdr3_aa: ASSIPLRAGGTDTQY
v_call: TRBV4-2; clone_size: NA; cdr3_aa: ASSQPLTTMNTEAF
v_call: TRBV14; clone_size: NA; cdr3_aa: ASSQDPGLAQETQY
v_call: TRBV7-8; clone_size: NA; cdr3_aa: ASSFLGHDEQY
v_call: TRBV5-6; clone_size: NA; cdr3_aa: ASSIGQGRSMNTEAF
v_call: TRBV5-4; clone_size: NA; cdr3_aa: ASSLTGGTTEAF
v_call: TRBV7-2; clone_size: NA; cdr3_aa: ASSRQAAPSYEQY
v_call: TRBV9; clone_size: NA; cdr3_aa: ASSLQGGGPSQY
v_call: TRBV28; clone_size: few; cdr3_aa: ASEETGLNQPQH
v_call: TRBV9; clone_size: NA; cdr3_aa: ASSPRPKSSNTGELF
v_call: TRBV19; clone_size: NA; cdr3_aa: ASIPLDRFGVGYT
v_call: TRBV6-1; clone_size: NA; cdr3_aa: ASSDPRRGLQETQY
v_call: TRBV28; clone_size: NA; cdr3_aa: ASSSLQESFTYEQY
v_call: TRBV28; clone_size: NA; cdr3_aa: ASRGQGSEKLF
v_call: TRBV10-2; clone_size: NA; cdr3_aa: ASSESRERGTDTQY
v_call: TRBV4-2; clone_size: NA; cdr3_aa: ASSQERRPAGAYEQY
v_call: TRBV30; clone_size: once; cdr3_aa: AWGPRQVFMNTEAF
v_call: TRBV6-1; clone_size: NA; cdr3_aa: ASSTQRVYEQY
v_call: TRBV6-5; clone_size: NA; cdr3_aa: ASSYSGQGNSEGYT
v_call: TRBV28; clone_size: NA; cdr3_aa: ASSLARDSHYT
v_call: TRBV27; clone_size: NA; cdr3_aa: ASSRRPRGTQY
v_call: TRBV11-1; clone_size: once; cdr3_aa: ASSHPKLAGGDEQF
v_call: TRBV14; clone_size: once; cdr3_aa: ASSPRQGSRETQY
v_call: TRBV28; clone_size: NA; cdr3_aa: ASSDNGQGTQY
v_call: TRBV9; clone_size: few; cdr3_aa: ASSVGTSGSSSYNEQF
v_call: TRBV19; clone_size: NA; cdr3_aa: ASSILAGGPDTQY
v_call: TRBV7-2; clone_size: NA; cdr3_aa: ASSTPGGRETQY
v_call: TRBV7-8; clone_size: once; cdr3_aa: ASSTRTSGINEQF
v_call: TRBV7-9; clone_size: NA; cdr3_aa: ASNLAGSSYEQY
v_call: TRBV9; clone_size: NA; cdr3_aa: ASSVDPAGYYEQY
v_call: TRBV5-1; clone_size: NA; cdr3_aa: ASSLSDNEQF
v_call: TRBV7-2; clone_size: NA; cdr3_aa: ASSPNNRGKNQPQH
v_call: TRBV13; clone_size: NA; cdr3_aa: ASSPRQGRRETQY
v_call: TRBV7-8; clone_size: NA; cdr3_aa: ASSARRDNQETQY
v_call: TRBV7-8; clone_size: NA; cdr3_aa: ASSLVPGREPQH
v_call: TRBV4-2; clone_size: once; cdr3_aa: ASSPRTSGGTSTGELF